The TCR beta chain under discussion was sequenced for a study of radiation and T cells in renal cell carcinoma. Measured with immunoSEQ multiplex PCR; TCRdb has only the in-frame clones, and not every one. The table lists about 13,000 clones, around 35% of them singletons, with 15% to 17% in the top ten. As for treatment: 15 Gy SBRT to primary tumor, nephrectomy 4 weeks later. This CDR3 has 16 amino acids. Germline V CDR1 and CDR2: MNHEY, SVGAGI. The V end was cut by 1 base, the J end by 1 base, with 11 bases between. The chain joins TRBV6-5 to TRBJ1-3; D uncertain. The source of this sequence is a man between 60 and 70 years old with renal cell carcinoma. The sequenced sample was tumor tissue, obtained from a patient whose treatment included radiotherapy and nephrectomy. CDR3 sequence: CASSYFGIGSGNTIYF. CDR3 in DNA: TGTGCCAGCAGTTACTTCGGGATCGGGTCTGGAAACACCATATATTTT.